This TCR beta chain was observed in a study of monozygotic twins with inflammatory bowel disease. General observations from the study: Inverse Simpson values showed less TCRbeta diversity in IBD patients than in their healthy co-twins. IBD patients exhibited fewer clonotypes shared with other individuals than healthy twins, particularly with disease activity.

This CDR3 comprises 13 residues. CDR1 is LNHNV and CDR2 is YYDKDF in the germline V gene (reference sequence). With the 5' RACE reads reprocessed, TCRdb shows one record per CDR3 protein and no DNA. Its clone listing holds approximately 150,000 distinct CDR3 sequences. A remark on this clonotype: The antigen is not known.

Investigators pulled total RNA out of whole blood and did not sort T cells. The sample consisted of blood. This clonotype originated in a human donor with ulcerative colitis or Crohn's disease, or a healthy co-twin of an affected twin (not recorded which). The chain is built from TRBV15 and TRBJ2-1; TCRdb's assignment of TRBD1 cannot be checked, as there is no DNA. The CDR3 here is CATSRGPRDEQFF.